These 15 T cell receptor beta chains were all obtained from the same sample, sequenced in a study of T cell clones after liver transplantation. Clones were sequenced by immunoSEQ multiplex PCR, and TCRdb holds only the in-frame ones, with some missing. Here the sample spans 90,000 to 120,000 clones, approximately 78% being singletons. The specimen was CD4+ T cells from blood, collected before liver transplant. These receptors were collected from a human donor who received a liver transplant.

The gene calls are TRBV2 and TRBJ1-5; 10 bases are shared with TRBD1. The CDR3 is 15 amino acids. Germline V CDR1 and CDR2: SNHLY, FYNNEI. V trimming: 6 bases; J trimming: 5 bases; junction bases outside the gene matches: 7. CDR3 sequence reads: CASRPGQGSYQPQHF. The CDR3 nucleotides read TGTGCCAGCAGGCCGGGACAGGGGTCGTATCAGCCCCAGCATTTT.

The V call is TRBV29-1, the J call TRBJ2-7; maybe TRBD2 (6 bases). The CDR3 has 13 residues. Deletions cut 4 bases from V and 2 bases from J, with 12 bases between. Per the germline V gene, CDR1 is SQVTM and CDR2 is ANQGSEA. The DNA for the CDR3 is TGCAGCGTTGCGTCCGGGACTCCCTACGAGCAGTACTTC. This encodes CSVASGTPYEQYF.

The rearrangement links TRBV2 to TRBJ1-5, with D unclear. V dropped 6 bases and J dropped 5 bases, with 11 bases sitting between them. CDR1 SNHLY and CDR2 FYNNEI come from the germline V gene. This CDR3 region has 13 residues. The CDR3 here is CASRWQIDQPQHF. CDR3 DNA: TGTGCCAGCAGGTGGCAAATTGATCAGCCCCAGCATTTT.

This clone was seen a handful of times. This chain connects TRBV18 to TRBJ1-5; perhaps TRBD1 as D (5 bases). The CDR3 is 15 residues long. V was pared by 3 bases and J by 1 base, with 10 bases between. Per the germline V gene, CDR1 is KGHSH and CDR2 is LQKENI. The CDR3 DNA sequence: TGTGCCAGCTCACCTTCGACAGTGAGCAATCAGCCCCAGCATTTT. Its translation is CASSPSTVSNQPQHF.

The chain has TRBV2 and TRBJ1-5; D ambiguous. Germline V gene lookup returns CDR1 SNHLY and CDR2 FYNNEI. This CDR3 comprises 13 residues. V was trimmed by 8 bases and J by 7 bases, leaving 15 bases between them. The CDR3 loop reads CASLKNTGQPQHF. CDR3 DNA: TGTGCCAGCCTAAAAAATACCGGGCAGCCCCAGCATTTT. The complete variable domain, with remaining parts taken from reference TRBV2 and TRBJ1-5, reads EPEVTQTPSHQVTQMGQEVILRCVPISNHLYFYWYRQILGQKVEFLVSFYNNEISEKSEIFDDQFSVERPDGSNFTLKIRSTKLEDSAMYFCASLKNTGQPQHFGDGTRLSIL.

This clone occurred a few times. This chain uses TRBV4-1 with TRBJ1-4; D remains unclear. The CDR3 has 13 amino acids. Germline CDR1 is MGHRA and CDR2 is YSYEKL. V lost 1 base, J lost 5 bases, and 5 bases lay in between. DNA for the CDR3: TGCGCCAGCAGCCAAGTTCCCAATGAAAAACTGTTTTTT. This encodes CASSQVPNEKLFF.

The chain is built from TRBV19 and TRBJ1-1, with D possibly TRBD1 on 5 matching bases. Between the trimmed V and J ends, which lost 4 bases and 7 bases, there was a span of 22 bases. From germline, CDR1 is LNHDA and CDR2 SQIVND (reference sequence). This CDR3 region has 16 residues. The chain's CDR3 is CASSKSKRGWDNEAFF. CDR3 nucleotides: TGTGCCAGTAGTAAATCCAAGAGGGGCTGGGATAATGAAGCTTTCTTT.

The chain links TRBV5-8 to TRBJ1-5; D possibly corresponds to TRBD1 (5 bases). The length of the CDR3 is 17 residues. Trimming took off 4 bases at V and 3 bases at J, with 20 bases between the two ends. Per the germline V gene, CDR1 is SGHTS and CDR2 is YDEGEE. CDR3 sequence: CASSRGKGPKNNQPQHF. CDR3 in DNA: TGTGCCAGCAGCCGAGGAAAGGGACCGAAGAACAATCAGCCCCAGCATTTT.

The CDR3 loop reads CASSLAGRGQETQYF. CDR3 coding DNA: TGTGCCAGCAGCTTGGCTGGACGGGGGCAAGAGACCCAGTACTTC. The chain uses TRBV5-6 and TRBJ2-5, with D perhaps matching TRBD2 (6 bases). This CDR3 region has 15 residues. V gave up 0 bases and J gave up 2 bases, with 11 bases separating them. Germline V gives CDR1 SGHDT, CDR2 YYEEEE.

The chain has TRBV14 and TRBJ2-5, with 14 bases aligning to TRBD2. This CDR3 spans 16 amino acids. The germline V gene encodes CDR1 SGHDN and CDR2 FVKESK. The J segment lost 4 bases and the V segment lost 3 bases, leaving 4 bases of the junction unmatched. CDR3 loop: CASSHRLAGGPETQYF. Written as DNA, the CDR3 is TGTGCCAGCAGCCACCGACTAGCGGGGGGGCCAGAGACCCAGTACTTC.

This clone was counted between two and nine times. The CDR3 is CASTQDLNQPQHF. The CDR3 DNA reads TGTGCCAGCACTCAGGACCTTAATCAGCCCCAGCATTTT. J is TRBJ1-5 and V is TRBV6-1; no clear D. This CDR3 spans 13 amino acids. The germline V and J ends were trimmed by 7 bases and 4 bases, with 11 bases remaining between them. Germline-derived CDR1 and CDR2 are MNHNS and SASEGT.

V is TRBV11-3 and J is TRBJ1-1; D remains unclear. The CDR3 runs to 14 residues. V lost 6 bases to trimming and J lost 1 base, with 12 bases between them. The germline CDR1 and CDR2 sequences are SGHNT and YENEEA. CDR3 nucleotides: TGTGCCAGCAGTCGGACCTCAGGGAACACTGAAGCTTTCTTT. It specifies CASSRTSGNTEAFF.

V is TRBV6-1 and J is TRBJ1-2; D might be TRBD1 (6 bases). The CDR3 is 14 residues long. The V gene's germline CDR1 is MNHNS and CDR2 SASEGT. The V end was cut by 3 bases, the J end by 2 bases, with 10 bases between. The chain's CDR3 is CASSEGRGNYGYTF. The DNA for the CDR3 is TGTGCCAGCAGTGAGGGCAGGGGAAACTATGGCTACACCTTC.

The V gene is TRBV7-8, the J gene TRBJ1-2, with D uncertain. The CDR3 covers 13 residues. CDR1 SGHVS and CDR2 FQNEAQ come from the germline V gene. The V end was cut by 5 bases, the J end by 3 bases, with 10 bases between. CDR3 coding DNA: TGTGCCAGCAGCGATTCATTGGACTATGGCTACACCTTC. Translating gives CASSDSLDYGYTF.

The CDR3 DNA sequence: TGTGCCAGCAGCGGACCTACTAGCTCCTATAATTCACCCCTCCACTTT. Translation: CASSGPTSSYNSPLHF. This rearrangement joins TRBV2 to TRBJ1-6; no definite D call. This CDR3 spans 16 amino acids. The germline V gene encodes CDR1 SNHLY and CDR2 FYNNEI. V lost 6 bases to trimming and J lost 0 bases, with 12 bases between them.